This TCR beta chain was recovered during a study of radiotherapy plus CTLA-4 blockade in lung cancer. The wider study: Among patients, around 18% showed objective responses, and approximately 30% had disease control.

Germline CDR1 reads SEHNR; CDR2 reads FQNEAQ (reference sequence). The V gene end was trimmed by 5 bases and the J gene end by 3 bases; junction bases not matched to a gene: 7. The CDR3 spans 16 residues. This clone is medium-sized (0.01 to 0.1%) in the sample. Generated by immunoSEQ multiplex PCR, the TCRdb table keeps only in-frame clones and is missing some. The top ten hold around 8.3% of the sample, which has about 41,000 clones, less than 85% seen once. The source was peripheral blood, collected from a patient treated with radiotherapy plus ipilimumab. This TCR was recovered from a human donor with non-small cell lung cancer who had stable disease on radiotherapy plus ipilimumab. J is TRBJ1-1 and V is TRBV7-9; 12 bases line up with TRBD1. The CDR3 DNA follows: TGTGCCAGCAGCCCCCGGGACAGGGGGCCCTACACTGAAGCTTTCTTT. Translating it yields CASSPRDRGPYTEAFF. Full variable domain (outside the CDR3, taken from reference TRBV7-9 and TRBJ1-1): DTGVSQNPRHKITKRGQNVTFRCDPISEHNRLYWYRQTLGQGPEFLTYFQNEAQLEKSRLLSDRFSAERPKGSFSTLEIQRTEQGDSAMYLCASSPRDRGPYTEAFFGQGTRLTVV.